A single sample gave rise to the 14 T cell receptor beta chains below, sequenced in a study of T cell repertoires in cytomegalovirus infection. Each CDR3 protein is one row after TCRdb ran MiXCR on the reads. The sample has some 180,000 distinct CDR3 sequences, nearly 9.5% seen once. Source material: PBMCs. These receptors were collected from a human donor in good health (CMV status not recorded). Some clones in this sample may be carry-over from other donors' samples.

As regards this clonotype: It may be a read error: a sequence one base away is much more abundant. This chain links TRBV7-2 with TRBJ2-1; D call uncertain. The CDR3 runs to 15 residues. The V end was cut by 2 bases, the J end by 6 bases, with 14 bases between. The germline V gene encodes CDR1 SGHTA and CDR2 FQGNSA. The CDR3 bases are TGTGCCAGCAGCTTACTTTCTACGGGTCTCAATGAGCAGTTCTTC. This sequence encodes CASSLLSTGLNEQFF.

The DNA for the CDR3 is TGTGCCAGTAGTATCCAGGGGACTAGCCGGGGTGAGCAGTTCTTC. Protein sequence: CASSIQGTSRGEQFF. V gene TRBV19 combines with J gene TRBJ2-1, with TRBD2 matching 9 bases. V was pared by 3 bases and J by 9 bases, with 9 bases of the junction left unmatched. The CDR3 totals 15 residues. Germline assignment: CDR1 LNHDA and CDR2 SQIVND (reference sequence). Full variable domain (rest looked up from reference TRBV19 and TRBJ2-1): DGGITQSPKYLFRKEGQNVTLSCEQNLNHDAMYWYRQDPGQGLRLIYYSQIVNDFQKGDIAEGYSVSREKKESFPLTVTSAQKNPTAFYLCASSIQGTSRGEQFFGPGTRLTVL.

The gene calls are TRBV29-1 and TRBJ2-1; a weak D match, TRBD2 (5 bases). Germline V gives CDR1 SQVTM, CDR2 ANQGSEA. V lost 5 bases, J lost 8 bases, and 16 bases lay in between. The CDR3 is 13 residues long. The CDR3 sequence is CSVPDLGFDEQFF. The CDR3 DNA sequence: TGCAGCGTTCCGGACTTAGGGTTCGATGAGCAGTTCTTC.

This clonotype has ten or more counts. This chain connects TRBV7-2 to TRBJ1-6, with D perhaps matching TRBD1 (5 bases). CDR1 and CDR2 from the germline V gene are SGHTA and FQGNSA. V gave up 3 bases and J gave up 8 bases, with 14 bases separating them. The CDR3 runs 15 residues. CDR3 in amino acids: CASSLLGPGYSPLHF. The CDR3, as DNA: TGTGCCAGCAGCTTGTTGGGACCCGGCTATTCACCCCTCCACTTT.

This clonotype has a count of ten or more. This CDR3 reads CASSLERIAKNIQYF. The CDR3 region has the DNA TGTGCCAGCAGCTTAGAAAGGATAGCCAAAAACATTCAGTACTTC. The chain uses TRBV7-2 and TRBJ2-4; unclear D gene. This CDR3 comprises 15 residues. The germline V gene has CDR1 SGHTA and CDR2 FQGNSA. With 1 base removed from V and 0 bases from J, the gap between germline ends came to 7 bases. Full variable domain (rest looked up from reference TRBV7-2 and TRBJ2-4): GAGVSQSPSNKVTEKGKDVELRCDPISGHTALYWYRQSLGQGLEFLIYFQGNSAPDKSGLPSDRFSAERTGGSVSTLTIQRTQQEDSAVYLCASSLERIAKNIQYFGAGTRLSVL.

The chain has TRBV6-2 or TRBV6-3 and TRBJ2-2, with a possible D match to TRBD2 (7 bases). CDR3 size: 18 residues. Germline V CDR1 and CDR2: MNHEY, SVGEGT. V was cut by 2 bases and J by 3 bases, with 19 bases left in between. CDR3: CASSYPLGGHRDTGELFF. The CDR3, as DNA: TGTGCCAGCAGTTACCCGCTGGGGGGGCATCGGGACACCGGGGAGCTGTTTTTT.

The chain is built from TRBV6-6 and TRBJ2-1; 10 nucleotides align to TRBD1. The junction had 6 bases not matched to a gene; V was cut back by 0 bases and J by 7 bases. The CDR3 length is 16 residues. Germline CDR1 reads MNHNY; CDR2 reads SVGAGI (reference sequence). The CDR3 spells CASSYSPGQGMNEQFF. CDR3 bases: TGTGCCAGCAGTTACTCACCGGGACAGGGGATGAATGAGCAGTTCTTC.

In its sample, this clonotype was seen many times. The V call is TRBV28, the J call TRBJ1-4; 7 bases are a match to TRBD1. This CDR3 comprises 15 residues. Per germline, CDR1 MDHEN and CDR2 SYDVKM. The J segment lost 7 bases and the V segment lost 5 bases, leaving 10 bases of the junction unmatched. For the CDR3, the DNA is TGTGCCAGCAGTGACCCAAGGGGGCTGACTGAAAAACTGTTTTTT. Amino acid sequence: CASSDPRGLTEKLFF.

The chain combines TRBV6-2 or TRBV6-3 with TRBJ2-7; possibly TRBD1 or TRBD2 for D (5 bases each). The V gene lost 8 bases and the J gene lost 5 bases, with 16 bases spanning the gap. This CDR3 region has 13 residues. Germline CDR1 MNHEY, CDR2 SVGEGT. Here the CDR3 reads CASGPGRWNEQYF. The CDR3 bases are TGTGCCAGCGGGCCGGGGCGATGGAACGAGCAGTACTTC.

CDR3 nucleotides: TGTGCCAGCAGCACCGCAGGTCAGCCCCAGCATTTT. The encoded protein is CASSTAGQPQHF. The chain couples TRBV6-1 to TRBJ1-5; D is undetermined. The germline gives CDR1 MNHNS, CDR2 SASEGT. The CDR3 is 12 amino acids. V dropped 6 bases and J dropped 6 bases, with 9 bases sitting between them.

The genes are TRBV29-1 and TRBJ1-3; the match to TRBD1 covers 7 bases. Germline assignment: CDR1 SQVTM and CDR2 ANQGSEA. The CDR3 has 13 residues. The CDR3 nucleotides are TGCAACGCCGGGGGGCAGGGGGGACACACCATATATTTT. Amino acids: CNAGGQGGHTIYF.

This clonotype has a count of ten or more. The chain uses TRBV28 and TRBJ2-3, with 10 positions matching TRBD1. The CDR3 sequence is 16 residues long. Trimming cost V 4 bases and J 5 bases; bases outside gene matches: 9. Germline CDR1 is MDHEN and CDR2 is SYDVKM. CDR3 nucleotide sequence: TGTGCCAGCAGTTCCGCGGACAGGGGGTTTCTAGATACGCAGTATTTT. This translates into CASSSADRGFLDTQYF.

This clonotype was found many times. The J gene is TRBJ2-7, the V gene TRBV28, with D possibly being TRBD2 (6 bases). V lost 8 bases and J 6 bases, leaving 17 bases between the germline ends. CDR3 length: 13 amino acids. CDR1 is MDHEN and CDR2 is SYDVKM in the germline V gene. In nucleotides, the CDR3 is TGTGCCAGCGCGGGACGCACCTCCCTCGAGCAGTACTTC. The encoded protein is CASAGRTSLEQYF.

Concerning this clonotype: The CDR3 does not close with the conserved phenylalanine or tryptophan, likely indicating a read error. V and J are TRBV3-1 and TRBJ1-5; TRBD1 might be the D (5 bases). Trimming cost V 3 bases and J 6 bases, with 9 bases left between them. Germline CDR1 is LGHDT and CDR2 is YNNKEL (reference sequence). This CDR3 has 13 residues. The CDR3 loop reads CASSHGRGQPQHL. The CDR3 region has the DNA TGTGCCAGCAGCCACGGAAGGGGTCAGCCCCAGCATTTG.